The clone carrying this T cell receptor (beta chain) was seen a handful of times. Its antigen is not identified. CDR3 size: 14 residues. The germline V gene has CDR1 SGHVS and CDR2 FNYEAQ. V was trimmed by 5 bases and J by 2 bases, leaving 9 bases between them. Clones were sequenced by immunoSEQ multiplex PCR, and TCRdb holds only the in-frame ones, with some missing. In the table there are roughly 7,000 clones, roughly 79% of which are singletons. These data originate in a study of PD-1 blockade in classical Hodgkin lymphoma. Study findings and constraints: Nothing has yet pinned down what causes the repertoire differences, possibly disease activity or prior therapy. Newly diagnosed patients reportedly trailed healthy donors in baseline TCR diversity.

Specified time point: newly diagnosed, previously untreated cHL patient sample. Sequencing was performed on peripheral blood mononuclear cells (PBMCs). The clonotype comes from a human donor with classical Hodgkin lymphoma. This sequence joins TRBV7-6 and TRBJ2-2, with D possibly being TRBD2 (6 bases). The CDR3 coding sequence is TGTGCCAGCAGCCGGACTACAAACACCGGGGAGCTGTTTTTT. As protein: CASSRTTNTGELFF.